This T cell receptor beta chain was sequenced for a study of early T cells in non-severe SARS-CoV-2 infection. General study results and limits: VDJdb matching, biased toward anti-spike CD8 responses, missed private and CD4 specificities.

With regard to this clonotype: The antigen is undetermined.

The V end lost 6 bases, the J end lost 0 bases, and 13 bases lay between the germline ends. CDR3 length: 15 amino acids. In germline, CDR1 is WSHSY, CDR2 SAAADI. Molecules of cDNA were individually given unique molecular identifiers that were attached to them. TCRdb re-derived calls from the 5' RACE reads in MiXCR, one entry per CDR3 protein. The table records tens of thousands of distinct CDR3 sequences, over 10% of them present only once. The V and J genes are TRBV10-2 and TRBJ2-3, with D possibly being TRBD2 (5 bases). The specimen sequenced was whole blood. The source is an adult who was a healthcare worker with PCR-confirmed SARS-CoV-2 infection or an uninfected control (not recorded which). The CDR3 is CASSNRTSSTDTQYF. DNA of the CDR3: TGCGCCAGCAGCAATAGGACTTCTAGCACAGATACGCAGTATTTT.